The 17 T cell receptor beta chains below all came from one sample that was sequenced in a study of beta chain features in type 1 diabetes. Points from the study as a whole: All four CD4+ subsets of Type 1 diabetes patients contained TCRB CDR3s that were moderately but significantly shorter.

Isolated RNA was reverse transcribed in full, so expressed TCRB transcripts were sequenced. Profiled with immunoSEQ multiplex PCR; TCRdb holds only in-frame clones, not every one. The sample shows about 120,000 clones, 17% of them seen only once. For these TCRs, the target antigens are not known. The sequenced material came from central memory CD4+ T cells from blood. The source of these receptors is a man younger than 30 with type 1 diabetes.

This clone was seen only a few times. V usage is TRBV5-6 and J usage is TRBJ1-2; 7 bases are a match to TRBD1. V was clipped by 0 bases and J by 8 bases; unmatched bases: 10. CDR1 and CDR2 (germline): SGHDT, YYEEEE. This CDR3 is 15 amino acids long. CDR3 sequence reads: CASSLVQGYLEGYTF. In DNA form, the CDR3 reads TGTGCCAGCAGCTTGGTACAGGGGTACCTCGAGGGCTACACCTTC.

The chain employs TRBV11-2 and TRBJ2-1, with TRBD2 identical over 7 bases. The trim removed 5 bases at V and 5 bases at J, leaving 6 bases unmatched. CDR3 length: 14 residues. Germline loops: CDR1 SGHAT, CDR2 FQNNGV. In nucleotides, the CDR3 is TGTGCCAGCAGCCGTGAGCGGGGAGACAATGAGCAGTTCTTC. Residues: CASSRERGDNEQFF.

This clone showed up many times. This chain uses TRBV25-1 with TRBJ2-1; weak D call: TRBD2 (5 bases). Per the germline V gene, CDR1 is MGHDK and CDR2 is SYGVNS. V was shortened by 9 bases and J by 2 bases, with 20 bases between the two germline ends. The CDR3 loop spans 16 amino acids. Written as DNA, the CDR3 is TGTGCCAGGCCTCAGGAGGCTAGACTCACCTACAATGAGCAGTTCTTC. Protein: CARPQEARLTYNEQFF.

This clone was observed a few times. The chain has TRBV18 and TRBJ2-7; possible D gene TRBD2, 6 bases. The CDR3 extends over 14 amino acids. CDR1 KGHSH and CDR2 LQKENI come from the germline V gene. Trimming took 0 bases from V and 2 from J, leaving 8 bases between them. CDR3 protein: CASSPPSGTYEQYF. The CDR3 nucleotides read TGTGCCAGCTCACCACCTAGCGGTACCTACGAGCAGTACTTC.

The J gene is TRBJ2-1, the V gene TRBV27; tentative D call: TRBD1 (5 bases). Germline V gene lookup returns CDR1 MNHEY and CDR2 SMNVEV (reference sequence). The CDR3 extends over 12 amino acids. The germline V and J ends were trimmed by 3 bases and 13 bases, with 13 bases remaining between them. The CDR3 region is CASSLNGALQFF. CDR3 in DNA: TGTGCCAGCAGTTTGAATGGGGCCCTTCAGTTCTTC.

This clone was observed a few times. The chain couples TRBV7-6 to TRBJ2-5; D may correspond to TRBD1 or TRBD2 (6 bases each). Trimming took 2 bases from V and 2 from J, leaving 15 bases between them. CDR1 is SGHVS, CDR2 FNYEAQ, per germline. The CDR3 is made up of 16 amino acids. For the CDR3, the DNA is TGTGCCAGCAGCTTAATCGGGGGCTTATTACAAGAGACCCAGTACTTC. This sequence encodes CASSLIGGLLQETQYF.

For the CDR3, the DNA is TGTGCCAGCAGCCTAGGGGGCTCAGCAGGGCTATCTGGAAACACCATATATTTT. Translating gives CASSLGGSAGLSGNTIYF. V gene TRBV28 combines with J gene TRBJ1-3; 7 bases line up with TRBD1. From germline, CDR1 is MDHEN and CDR2 SYDVKM. Losses at the gene ends were 6 bases for V and 1 base for J; bases not matched to a gene: 15. There are 18 residues in the CDR3.

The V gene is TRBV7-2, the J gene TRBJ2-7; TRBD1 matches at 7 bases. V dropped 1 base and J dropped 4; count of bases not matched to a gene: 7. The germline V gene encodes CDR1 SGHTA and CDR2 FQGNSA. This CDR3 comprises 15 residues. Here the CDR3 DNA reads TGTGCCAGCAGCTTAGAGGGGGCCCCTTGGTACGAGCAGTACTTC. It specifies CASSLEGAPWYEQYF.

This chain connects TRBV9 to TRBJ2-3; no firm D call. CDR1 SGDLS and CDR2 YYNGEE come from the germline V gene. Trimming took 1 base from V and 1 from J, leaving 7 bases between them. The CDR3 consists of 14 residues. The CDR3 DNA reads TGTGCCAGCAGCGTAAACGGACGCACAGATACGCAGTATTTT. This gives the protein CASSVNGRTDTQYF.

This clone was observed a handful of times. Here the CDR3 DNA reads TGTGCCAGCAGTGAGTCCCGTCATCCGCCCCAGCATTTT. Its protein product is CASSESRHPPQHF. The chain carries TRBV2 and TRBJ1-5; D call uncertain. With 3 bases removed from V and 9 bases from J, the gap between germline ends came to 12 bases. The germline V gene encodes CDR1 SNHLY and CDR2 FYNNEI. This CDR3 region has 13 residues.

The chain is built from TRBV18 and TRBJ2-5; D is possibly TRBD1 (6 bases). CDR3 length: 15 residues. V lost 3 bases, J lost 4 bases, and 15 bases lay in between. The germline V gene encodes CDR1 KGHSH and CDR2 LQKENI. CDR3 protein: CASSPIQGFGETQYF. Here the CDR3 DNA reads TGTGCCAGCTCACCGATACAGGGTTTCGGAGAGACCCAGTACTTC.

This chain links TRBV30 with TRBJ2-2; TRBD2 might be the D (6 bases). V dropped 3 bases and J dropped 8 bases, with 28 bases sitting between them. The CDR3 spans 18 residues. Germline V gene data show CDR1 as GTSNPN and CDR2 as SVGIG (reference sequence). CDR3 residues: CAWSGWGSGAVIRGELFF. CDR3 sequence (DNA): TGTGCCTGGAGCGGTTGGGGTAGCGGAGCCGTGATTCGGGGGGAGCTGTTTTTT.

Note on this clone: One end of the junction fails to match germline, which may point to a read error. The CDR3 protein is CASSLATSGSGETQYF. CDR3 DNA sequence: TGTGCTAGCAGCTTAGCGACTAGCGGGAGTGGGGAGACCCAGTACTTC. The chain carries TRBV7-7 and TRBJ2-5; 12 bases agree with TRBD2. Germline lookup yields CDR1 SSHAT and CDR2 FNYEAQ (reference sequence). CDR3 length: 16 residues.

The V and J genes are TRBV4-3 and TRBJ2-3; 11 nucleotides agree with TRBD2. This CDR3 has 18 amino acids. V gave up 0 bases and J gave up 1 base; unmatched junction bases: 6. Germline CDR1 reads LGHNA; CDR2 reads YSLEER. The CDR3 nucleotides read TGCGCCAGCAGCCAAGATAGGATGGGACTAGCGGGCACAGATACGCAGTATTTT. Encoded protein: CASSQDRMGLAGTDTQYF.

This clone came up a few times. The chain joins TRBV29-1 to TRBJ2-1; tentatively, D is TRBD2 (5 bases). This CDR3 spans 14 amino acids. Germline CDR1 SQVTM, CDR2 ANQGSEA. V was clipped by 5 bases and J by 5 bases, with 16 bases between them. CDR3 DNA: TGCAGCGTTTATTACCCCGGGATTAACAATGAGCAGTTCTTC. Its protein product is CSVYYPGINNEQFF.

This CDR3 is CASSRLARETQYF. The CDR3 DNA reads as TGTGCCAGCAGCCGACTAGCTCGAGAGACCCAGTACTTC. This rearrangement joins TRBV27 to TRBJ2-5; 7 bases line up with TRBD2. J lost 4 bases, V lost 6 bases, and 5 bases had no gene match. The CDR3 length is 13 residues. The germline V gene has CDR1 MNHEY and CDR2 SMNVEV (reference sequence).

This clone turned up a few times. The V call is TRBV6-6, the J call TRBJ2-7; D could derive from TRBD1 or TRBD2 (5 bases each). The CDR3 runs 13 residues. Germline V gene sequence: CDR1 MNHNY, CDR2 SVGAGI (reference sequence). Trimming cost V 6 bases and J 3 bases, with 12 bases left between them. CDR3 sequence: CASSRDADYEQYF. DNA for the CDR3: TGTGCCAGCAGCAGGGACGCAGACTACGAGCAGTACTTC.